This entry lists 23 T cell receptor beta chains sequenced from one sample in a study of blood T cell repertoires in COVID-19. The protocol was immunoSEQ multiplex PCR, while the TCRdb copy is restricted to in-frame clones and leaves out a portion. The data contain 30,000 to 40,000 clones, 80% to 90% of them singletons. The sequencing sample was made of peripheral blood. These receptors were obtained from a human donor in a cohort sampled during active COVID-19.

The table lists this clone with a count of one. The gene calls are TRBV10-3 and TRBJ1-2; no definite D call. Germline CDR1 reads ENHRY; CDR2 reads SYGVKD. Trimming pared 4 bases from V and 8 bases from J, leaving 11 bases between. The CDR3 runs to 12 residues. CDR3 coding DNA: TGTGCCATCAGTGGAACGGGAAGCGGCTACACCTTC. Protein product: CAISGTGSGYTF.

The V call is TRBV7-9, the J call TRBJ1-4; D gene uncertain. In germline, CDR1 is SEHNR, CDR2 FQNEAQ (reference sequence). Trimming shortened V by 3 bases and J by 8 bases, and 10 bases separated the two germline ends. The length of the CDR3 is 13 residues. The CDR3 loop reads CASSLSRGEKLFF. The CDR3 DNA reads as TGTGCCAGCAGCTTGTCCCGCGGGGAAAAACTGTTTTTT.

The chain uses TRBV7-3 and TRBJ2-5; 8 bases are shared with TRBD2. This CDR3 has 13 residues. Germline assignment: CDR1 SGHTA and CDR2 FQGTGA. V shed 5 bases and J 5 bases; nucleotides not matched to a gene: 4. CDR3 residues: CASSNSGDETQYF. DNA of the CDR3: TGTGCCAGCAGCAATAGCGGGGATGAGACCCAGTACTTC.

This clone appeared a few times. The rearrangement joins TRBV5-1 to TRBJ2-5; 8 nucleotides line up with TRBD2. The CDR3 spans 16 residues. V was pared by 4 bases and J by 4 bases, with 12 bases of the junction left unmatched. CDR1 is SGHRS, CDR2 YFSETQ, per germline. The CDR3 region has the DNA TGCGCCAGCAGCCCCCTCACTAGCGGAAGGGGAGAGACCCAGTACTTC. The encoded protein is CASSPLTSGRGETQYF.

The chain carries TRBV18 and TRBJ1-5; TRBD1 matches at 7 bases. Germline values: CDR1 KGHSH, CDR2 LQKENI. The CDR3 totals 15 residues. The ends lost 4 bases at V and 0 bases at J; junction bases unmatched: 3. CDR3 in DNA: TGTGCCAGCTCACGACAGGGAAATAGCAATCAGCCCCAGCATTTT. It yields the protein CASSRQGNSNQPQHF.

V usage is TRBV24-1 and J usage is TRBJ2-2; 9 bases agree with TRBD2. The length of the CDR3 is 14 residues. J was trimmed by 4 bases and V by 7 bases; bases with no gene match: 3. Germline V lookup: CDR1 KGHDR, CDR2 SFDVKD. The CDR3 is CATRASGTTGELFF. In DNA, the CDR3 is TGTGCCACCAGGGCTAGCGGGACCACCGGGGAGCTGTTTTTT.

J is TRBJ1-5 and V is TRBV6-6; possible D gene TRBD1, 6 bases. Germline values: CDR1 MNHNY, CDR2 SVGAGI (reference sequence). The CDR3 covers 15 residues. Trimming took off 0 bases at V and 4 bases at J, with 10 bases between the two ends. This CDR3 is CASSYSIQGNQPQHF. The CDR3 nucleotides read TGTGCCAGCAGTTACTCGATCCAGGGGAATCAGCCCCAGCATTTT.

The chain carries TRBV18 and TRBJ1-5; D may be TRBD1 (5 bases). This CDR3 region has 15 residues. Trimming cost V 6 bases and J 0 bases, with 12 bases left between them. Germline V lookup: CDR1 KGHSH, CDR2 LQKENI. In DNA, the CDR3 is TGTGCCAGCTCCGGAGGGGATTATAGCAATCAGCCCCAGCATTTT. It encodes CASSGGDYSNQPQHF. The entire variable domain, with the rest obtained from reference TRBV18 and TRBJ1-5, is as follows: NAGVMQNPRHLVRRRGQEARLRCSPMKGHSHVYWYRQLPEEGLKFMVYLQKENIIDESGMPKERFSAEFPKEGPSILRIQQVVRGDSAAYFCASSGGDYSNQPQHFGDGTRLSIL.

The J gene is TRBJ1-1, the V gene TRBV10-3, with D perhaps matching TRBD1 (5 bases). V lost 0 bases, J lost 7 bases, and 12 bases lay in between. The CDR3 is 14 amino acids. Looked up from germline, CDR1 is ENHRY and CDR2 is SYGVKD. Here the CDR3 reads CAISESGQGREAFF. CDR3 in DNA: TGTGCCATCAGTGAGTCGGGGCAGGGCCGTGAAGCTTTCTTT.

The chain combines TRBV6-5 with TRBJ2-7, with a possible D match to TRBD1 (6 bases). This CDR3 contains 14 residues. Deletions cut 6 bases from V and 4 bases from J, with 16 bases between. In germline, CDR1 is MNHEY, CDR2 SVGAGI. The CDR3 is CASSNDRGIYEQYF. In DNA, the CDR3 is TGTGCCAGCAGCAACGATAGGGGGATTTACGAGCAGTACTTC.

The rearrangement joins TRBV7-9 to TRBJ1-6, with D unresolved. Looked up from germline, CDR1 is SEHNR and CDR2 is FQNEAQ (reference sequence). Trimming cost V 6 bases and J 9 bases, with 15 bases left between them. This CDR3 contains 14 residues. The chain's CDR3 is CASSPRGFGSPLHF. CDR3 nucleotide sequence: TGTGCCAGCAGTCCACGGGGATTTGGTTCACCCCTCCACTTT.

This clone was picked up a small number of times. This chain uses TRBV5-5 with TRBJ2-5, with D unclear. Trimming removed 0 bases from V and 2 bases from J, with 5 bases in between. This CDR3 has 13 residues. Germline-derived CDR1 and CDR2 are SGHKS and YYEKEE (reference sequence). CDR3 protein: CASSLGGQETQYF. CDR3 nucleotide sequence: TGTGCCAGCAGCTTGGGCGGACAAGAGACCCAGTACTTC.

The genes are TRBV27 and TRBJ2-1; TRBD2 matches 10 bases. The ends lost 8 bases at V and 12 bases at J; junction bases unmatched: 16. The CDR3 loop spans 15 amino acids. In germline, CDR1 is MNHEY, CDR2 SMNVEV (reference sequence). Here the CDR3 reads CASGYYLSGGAPQFF. CDR3 bases: TGTGCCAGCGGATATTATCTGAGCGGGGGGGCCCCGCAGTTCTTC.

The chain uses TRBV7-7 and TRBJ2-2; 12 positions match TRBD1. J was trimmed by 7 bases and V by 4 bases; bases with no gene match: 4. The CDR3 covers 15 residues. In germline, CDR1 is SSHAT, CDR2 FNYEAQ (reference sequence). CDR3 DNA sequence: TGTGCCAGCAGCTCCCGGGACAGGGGGCGCGGGGAGCTGTTTTTT. It yields the protein CASSSRDRGRGELFF.

The J gene is TRBJ2-3, the V gene TRBV7-9; 7 bases align to TRBD1. This CDR3 contains 15 residues. Germline V gene data show CDR1 as SEHNR and CDR2 as FQNEAQ (reference sequence). J lost 5 bases, V lost 6 bases, and 11 bases had no gene match. The CDR3 nucleotides read TGTGCCAGCAGTGTGGGACAGACCCCAATAGATACGCAGTATTTT. This gives the protein CASSVGQTPIDTQYF.

This rearrangement joins TRBV2 to TRBJ1-3; 7 bases are shared with TRBD1. Germline lookup yields CDR1 SNHLY and CDR2 FYNNEI. Trimming at V came to 5 bases and at J to 8 bases, leaving 9 bases not matched to a gene. This CDR3 contains 14 residues. The CDR3: CASSTERGQDTIYF. The CDR3 coding sequence is TGTGCCAGCAGTACCGAGAGGGGGCAAGACACCATATATTTT.

This clone has only a few counts. The chain carries TRBV19 and TRBJ1-5; 9 bases are shared with TRBD1. There are 15 residues in the CDR3. The junction had 6 bases not matched to a gene; V was cut back by 6 bases and J by 3 bases. Germline V gene data show CDR1 as LNHDA and CDR2 as SQIVND (reference sequence). CDR3 in amino acids: CASSTGTGYNQPQHF. The CDR3 DNA reads as TGTGCCAGTAGCACCGGGACAGGGTACAATCAGCCCCAGCATTTT.

This clone was counted many times. The V and J genes are TRBV4-1 and TRBJ1-5, with D possibly being TRBD1 (5 bases). Germline CDR1 and CDR2: MGHRA and YSYEKL. The V gene lost 0 bases and the J gene lost 4 bases, with 13 bases spanning the gap. This CDR3 has 16 residues. The CDR3 loop is CASSQDGGLGNQPQHF. As DNA, the CDR3 is TGCGCCAGCAGCCAAGACGGGGGTTTAGGGAATCAGCCCCAGCATTTT.

The chain has TRBV15 and TRBJ1-2, with a possible D match to TRBD1 (5 bases). V was trimmed by 0 bases and J by 9 bases, leaving 8 bases between them. The germline gives CDR1 LNHNV, CDR2 YYDKDF (reference sequence). The CDR3 contains 12 residues. This CDR3 reads CATSRERGSYTF. CDR3 DNA sequence: TGTGCCACCAGCAGAGAGCGGGGCAGCTACACCTTC.

The chain combines TRBV19 with TRBJ1-2; D is uncertain. There are 12 residues in the CDR3. V lost 3 bases and J 4 bases, leaving 6 bases between the germline ends. Looked up from germline, CDR1 is LNHDA and CDR2 is SQIVND (reference sequence). CDR3 residues: CASSITVYGYTF. The CDR3 nucleotides read TGTGCCAGTAGTATCACAGTCTATGGCTACACCTTC.

The chain has TRBV5-5 and TRBJ2-7; 8 bases are shared with TRBD1. Germline V gene data show CDR1 as SGHKS and CDR2 as YYEKEE (reference sequence). This CDR3 has 15 amino acids. V lost 4 bases, J lost 3 bases, and 9 bases stayed unmatched. CDR3 sequence: CASSPIPTGDYEQYF. The DNA of the CDR3 is TGTGCCAGCAGCCCCATCCCGACAGGGGACTACGAGCAGTACTTC.

This clone was detected only once. The chain links TRBV7-8 to TRBJ2-3; D may be TRBD1 (5 bases). The CDR3 spans 14 residues. Germline values: CDR1 SGHVS, CDR2 FQNEAQ. The V gene lost 7 bases and the J gene lost 2 bases, with 13 bases spanning the gap. The CDR3 nucleotides read TGTGCCAGCATCAAAGACAGCAACACAGATACGCAGTATTTT. It specifies CASIKDSNTDTQYF.

The chain is built from TRBV5-6 and TRBJ2-1; TRBD1 matches 10 bases. CDR3 length: 13 residues. Germline CDR1 SGHDT, CDR2 YYEEEE. V dropped 5 bases and J dropped 8; count of bases not matched to a gene: 4. CDR3 amino acids: CASRRDRGYEQFF. In DNA, the CDR3 is TGTGCCAGCAGACGGGACAGGGGTTATGAGCAGTTCTTC.